This T cell receptor beta chain is from a study of Ad26.COV2.S vaccination and SARS-CoV-2 variants. Treatment denoted: around 19 received Ad26.COV2.S at low or high dose, single or two shots; five or six received placebo; per-sample allocation not given. Sample collection was performed on day 63 after the first vaccine or placebo injection. Clones were read by immunoSEQ multiplex PCR, and TCRdb kept only the in-frame ones, dropping some. The table has 440,000 or so clones, nearly 90% seen once. CDR1 LGHDT and CDR2 YNNKEL come from the germline V gene (reference sequence). This CDR3 has 15 residues. With V trimmed by 1 base and J by 5 bases, 6 bases remained unmatched.

This chain uses TRBV3-1 (or the pseudogene TRBV3-2) with TRBJ2-7; the match to TRBD2 covers 9 bases. The specimen comprised peripheral blood, sampled in a trial of Ad26.COV2.S vaccine versus placebo. The TCR originated in a person aged 18-60 years who received the Ad26.COV2.S COVID-19 vaccine or a placebo. The CDR3 coding sequence is TGTGCCAGCAGCCAAGCGGGACTAGCTTTTCACGAGCAGTACTTC. Amino acid sequence: CASSQAGLAFHEQYF.